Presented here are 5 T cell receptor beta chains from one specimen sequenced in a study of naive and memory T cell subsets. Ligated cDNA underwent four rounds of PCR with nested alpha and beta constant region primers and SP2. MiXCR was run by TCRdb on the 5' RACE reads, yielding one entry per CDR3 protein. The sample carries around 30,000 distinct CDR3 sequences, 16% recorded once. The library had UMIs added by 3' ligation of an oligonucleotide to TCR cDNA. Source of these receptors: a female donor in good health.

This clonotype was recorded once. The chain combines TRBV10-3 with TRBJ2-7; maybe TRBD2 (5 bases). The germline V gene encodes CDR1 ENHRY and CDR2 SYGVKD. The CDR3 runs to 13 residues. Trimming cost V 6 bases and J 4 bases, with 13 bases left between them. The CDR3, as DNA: TGTGCCATCAGCGGAACACGGGGATACGAGCAGTACTTC. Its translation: CAISGTRGYEQYF.

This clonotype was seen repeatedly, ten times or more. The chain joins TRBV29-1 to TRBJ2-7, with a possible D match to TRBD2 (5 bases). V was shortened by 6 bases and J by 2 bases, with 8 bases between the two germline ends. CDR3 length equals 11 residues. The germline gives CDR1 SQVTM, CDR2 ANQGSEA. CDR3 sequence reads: CSVGSAYEQYF. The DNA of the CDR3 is TGCAGCGTGGGGAGTGCCTACGAGCAGTACTTC.

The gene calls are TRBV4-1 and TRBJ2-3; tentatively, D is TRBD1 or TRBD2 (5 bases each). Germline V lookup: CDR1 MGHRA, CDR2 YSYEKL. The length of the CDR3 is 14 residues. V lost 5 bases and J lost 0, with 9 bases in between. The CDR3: CASSLGPSTDTQYF. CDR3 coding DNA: TGCGCCAGCAGCTTGGGACCCAGCACAGATACGCAGTATTTT.

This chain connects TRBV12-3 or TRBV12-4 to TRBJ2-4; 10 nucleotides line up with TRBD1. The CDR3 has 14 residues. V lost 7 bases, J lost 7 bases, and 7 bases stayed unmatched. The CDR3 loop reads CASTTGQGVNIQYF. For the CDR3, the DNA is TGTGCCAGCACCACCGGACAGGGGGTCAACATTCAGTACTTC.

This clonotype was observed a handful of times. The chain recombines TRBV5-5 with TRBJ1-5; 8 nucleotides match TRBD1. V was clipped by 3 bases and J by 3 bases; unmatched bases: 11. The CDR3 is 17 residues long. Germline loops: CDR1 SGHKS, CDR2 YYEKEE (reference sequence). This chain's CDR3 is CASSSLPKDRVNQPQHF. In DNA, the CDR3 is TGTGCCAGCAGCTCCCTTCCAAAGGACAGGGTCAATCAGCCCCAGCATTTT.